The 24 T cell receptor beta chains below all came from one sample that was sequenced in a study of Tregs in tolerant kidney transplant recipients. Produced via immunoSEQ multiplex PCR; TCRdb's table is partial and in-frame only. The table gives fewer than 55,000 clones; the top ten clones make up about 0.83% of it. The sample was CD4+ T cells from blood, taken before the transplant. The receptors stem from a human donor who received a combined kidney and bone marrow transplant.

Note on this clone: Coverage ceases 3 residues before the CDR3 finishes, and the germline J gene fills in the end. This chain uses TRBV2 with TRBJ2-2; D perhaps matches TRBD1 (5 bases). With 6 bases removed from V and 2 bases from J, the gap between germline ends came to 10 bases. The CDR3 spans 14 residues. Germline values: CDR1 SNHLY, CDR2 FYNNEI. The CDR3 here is CASRQGKNTGELFF. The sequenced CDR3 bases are TGTGCCAGCAGGCAGGGTAAAAACACCGGGGAG.

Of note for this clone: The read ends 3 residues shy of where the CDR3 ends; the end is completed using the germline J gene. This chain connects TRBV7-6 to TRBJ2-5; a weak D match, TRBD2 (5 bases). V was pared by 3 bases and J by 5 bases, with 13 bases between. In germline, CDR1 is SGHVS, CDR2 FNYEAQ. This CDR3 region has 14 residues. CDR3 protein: CASSFGSGGETQYF. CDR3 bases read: TGTGCCAGCAGCTTCGGCTCAGGCGGGGAGACC.

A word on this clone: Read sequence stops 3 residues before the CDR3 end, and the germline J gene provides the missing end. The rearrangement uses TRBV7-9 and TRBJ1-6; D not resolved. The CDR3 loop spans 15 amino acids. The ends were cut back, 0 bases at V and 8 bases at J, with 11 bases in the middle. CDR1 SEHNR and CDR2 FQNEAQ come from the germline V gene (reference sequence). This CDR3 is CASSLARLAHSPLHF. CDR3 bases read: TGTGCCAGCAGCTTAGCCAGGTTGGCCCATTCACCC. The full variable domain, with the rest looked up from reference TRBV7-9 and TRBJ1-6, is DTGVSQNPRHKITKRGQNVTFRCDPISEHNRLYWYRQTLGQGPEFLTYFQNEAQLEKSRLLSDRFSAERPKGSFSTLEIQRTEQGDSAMYLCASSLARLAHSPLHFGNGTRLTVT.

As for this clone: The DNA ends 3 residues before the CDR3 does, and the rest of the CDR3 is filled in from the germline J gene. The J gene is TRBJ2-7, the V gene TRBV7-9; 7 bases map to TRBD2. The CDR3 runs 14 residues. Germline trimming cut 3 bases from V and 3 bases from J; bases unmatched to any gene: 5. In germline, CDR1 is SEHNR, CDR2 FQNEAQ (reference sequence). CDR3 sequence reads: CASSFSGTNYEQYF. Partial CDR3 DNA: TGTGCCAGCAGCTTCTCCGGGACTAACTACGAG.

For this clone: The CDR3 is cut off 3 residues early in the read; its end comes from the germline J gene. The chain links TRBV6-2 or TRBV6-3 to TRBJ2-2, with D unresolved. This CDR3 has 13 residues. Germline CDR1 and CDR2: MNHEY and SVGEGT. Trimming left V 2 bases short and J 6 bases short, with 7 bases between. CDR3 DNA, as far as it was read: TGTGCCAGCAGTTACCTAGAGGCCGGGGAG. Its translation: CASSYLEAGE. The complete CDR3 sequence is CASSYLEAGELFF.

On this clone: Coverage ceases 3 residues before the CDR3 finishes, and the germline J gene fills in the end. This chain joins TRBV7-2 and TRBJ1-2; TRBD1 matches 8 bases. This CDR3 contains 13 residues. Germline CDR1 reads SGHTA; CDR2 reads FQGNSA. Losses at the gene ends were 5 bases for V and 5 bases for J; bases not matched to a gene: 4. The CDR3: CASSQGAFYGYTF. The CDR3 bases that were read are TGTGCCAGCAGCCAGGGGGCATTTTATGGC.

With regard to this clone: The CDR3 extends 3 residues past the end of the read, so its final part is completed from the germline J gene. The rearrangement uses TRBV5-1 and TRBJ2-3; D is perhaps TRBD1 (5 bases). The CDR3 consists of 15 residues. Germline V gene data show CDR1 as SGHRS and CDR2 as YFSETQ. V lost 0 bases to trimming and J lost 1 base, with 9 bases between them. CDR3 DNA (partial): TGCGCCAGCAGCTTGGCCTCACAGGGCACAGATACG. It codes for CASSLASQGTDT. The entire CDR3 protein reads CASSLASQGTDTQYF. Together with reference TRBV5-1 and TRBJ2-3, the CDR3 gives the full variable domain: KAGVTQTPRYLIKTRGQQVTLSCSPISGHRSVSWYQQTPGQGLQFLFEYFSETQRNKGNFPGRFSGRQFSNSRSEMNVSTLELGDSALYLCASSLASQGTDTQYFGPGTRLTVL.

CDR3 sequence reads: CASSSRDYGYTF. The sequenced part of the CDR3 DNA is TGTGCCAGCAGCTCCAGGGACTATGGC. The chain links TRBV5-5 to TRBJ1-2; D may be TRBD1 (5 bases). The sequenced fragment ends 3 residues before the CDR3 boundary, so the rest is inferred from the germline J gene. Trimming pared 3 bases from V and 3 bases from J, leaving 6 bases between. CDR3 length: 12 amino acids. Looked up from germline, CDR1 is SGHKS and CDR2 is YYEKEE (reference sequence). Combining the CDR3 with reference TRBV5-5 and TRBJ1-2 gives the whole variable domain DAGVTQSPTHLIKTRGQQVTLRCSPISGHKSVSWYQQVLGQGPQFIFQYYEKEERGRGNFPDRFSARQFPNYSSELNVNALLLGDSALYLCASSSRDYGYTFGSGTRLTVV.

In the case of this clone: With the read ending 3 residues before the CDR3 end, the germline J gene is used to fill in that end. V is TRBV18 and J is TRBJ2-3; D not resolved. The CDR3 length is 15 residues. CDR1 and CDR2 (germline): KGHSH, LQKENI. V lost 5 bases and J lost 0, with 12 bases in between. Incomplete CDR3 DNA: TGTGCCAGCTCATCACTACGCGGTAGCACAGATACG. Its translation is CASSSLRGSTDT. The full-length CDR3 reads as CASSSLRGSTDTQYF.

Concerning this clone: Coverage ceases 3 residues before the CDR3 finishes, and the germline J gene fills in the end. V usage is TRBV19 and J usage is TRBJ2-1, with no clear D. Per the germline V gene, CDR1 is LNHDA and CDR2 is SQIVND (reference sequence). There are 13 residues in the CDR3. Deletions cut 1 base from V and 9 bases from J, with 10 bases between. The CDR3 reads CASSIVLVGEQFF. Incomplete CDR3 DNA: TGTGCCAGTAGTATAGTGCTAGTGGGTGAG.

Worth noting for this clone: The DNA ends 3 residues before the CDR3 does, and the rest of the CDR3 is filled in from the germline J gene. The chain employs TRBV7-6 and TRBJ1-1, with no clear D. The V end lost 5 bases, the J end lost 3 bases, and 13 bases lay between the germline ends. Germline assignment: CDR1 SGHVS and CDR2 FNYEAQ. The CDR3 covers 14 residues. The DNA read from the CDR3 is TGTGCCAGCAGCCCCGGCGTCGGGTACACTGAA. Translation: CASSPGVGYTE. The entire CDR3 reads CASSPGVGYTEAFF.

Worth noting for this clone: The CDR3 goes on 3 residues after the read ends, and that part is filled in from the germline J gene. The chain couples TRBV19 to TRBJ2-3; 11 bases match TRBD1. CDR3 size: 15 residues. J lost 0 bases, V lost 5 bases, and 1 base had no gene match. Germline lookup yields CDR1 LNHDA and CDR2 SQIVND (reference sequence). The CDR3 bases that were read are TGTGCCAGTAGTGGACAGGGGGCTAGCACAGATACG. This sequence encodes CASSGQGASTDT. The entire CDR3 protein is CASSGQGASTDTQYF.

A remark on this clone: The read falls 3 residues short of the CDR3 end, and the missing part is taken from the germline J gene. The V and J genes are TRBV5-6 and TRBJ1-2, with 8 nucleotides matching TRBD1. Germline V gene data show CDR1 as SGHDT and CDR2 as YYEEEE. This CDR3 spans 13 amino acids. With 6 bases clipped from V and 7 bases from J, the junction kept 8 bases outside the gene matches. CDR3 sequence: CASTRQGRTGYTF. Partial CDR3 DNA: TGTGCCAGCACCCGACAGGGGAGGACTGGC. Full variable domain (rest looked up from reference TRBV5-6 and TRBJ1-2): DAGVTQSPTHLIKTRGQQVTLRCSPKSGHDTVSWYQQALGQGPQFIFQYYEEEERQRGNFPDRFSGHQFPNYSSELNVNALLLGDSALYLCASTRQGRTGYTFGSGTRLTVV.

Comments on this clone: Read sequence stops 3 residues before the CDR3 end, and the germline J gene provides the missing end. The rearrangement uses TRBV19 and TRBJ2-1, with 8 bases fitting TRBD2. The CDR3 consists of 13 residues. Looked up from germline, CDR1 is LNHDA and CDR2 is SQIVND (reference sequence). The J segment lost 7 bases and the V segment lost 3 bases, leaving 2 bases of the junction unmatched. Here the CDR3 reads CASSIGGGNEQFF. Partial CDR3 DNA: TGTGCCAGTAGTATTGGCGGGGGGAATGAG.

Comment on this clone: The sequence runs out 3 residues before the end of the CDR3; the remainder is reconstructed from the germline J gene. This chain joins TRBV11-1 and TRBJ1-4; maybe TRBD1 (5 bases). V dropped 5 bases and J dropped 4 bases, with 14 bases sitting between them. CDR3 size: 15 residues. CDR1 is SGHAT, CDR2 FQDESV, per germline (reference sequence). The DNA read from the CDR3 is TGTGCCAGCAGCCCATCGACAGTACTTAATGAAAAA. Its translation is CASSPSTVLNEK. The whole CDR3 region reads CASSPSTVLNEKLFF.

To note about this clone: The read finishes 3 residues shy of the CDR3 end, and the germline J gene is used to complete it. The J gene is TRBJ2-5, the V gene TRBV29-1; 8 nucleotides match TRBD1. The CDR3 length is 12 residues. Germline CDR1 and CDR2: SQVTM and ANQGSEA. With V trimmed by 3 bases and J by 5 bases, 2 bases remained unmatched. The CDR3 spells CSVDDRGETQYF. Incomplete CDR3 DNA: TGCAGCGTTGACGACAGGGGTGAGACC. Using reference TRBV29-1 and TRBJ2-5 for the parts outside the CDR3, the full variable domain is SAVISQKPSRDICQRGTSLTIQCQVDSQVTMMFWYRQQPGQSLTLIATANQGSEATYESGFVIDKFPISRPNLTFSTLTVSNMSPEDSSIYLCSVDDRGETQYFGPGTRLLVL.

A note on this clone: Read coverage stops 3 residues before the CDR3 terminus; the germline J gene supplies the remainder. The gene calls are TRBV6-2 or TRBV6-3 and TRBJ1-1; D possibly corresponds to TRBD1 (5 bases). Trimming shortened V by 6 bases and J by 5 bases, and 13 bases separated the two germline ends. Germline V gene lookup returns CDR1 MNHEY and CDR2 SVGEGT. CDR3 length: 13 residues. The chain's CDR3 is CASSPREGTEAFF. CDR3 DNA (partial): TGTGCCAGCAGCCCCAGGGAAGGGACTGAA.

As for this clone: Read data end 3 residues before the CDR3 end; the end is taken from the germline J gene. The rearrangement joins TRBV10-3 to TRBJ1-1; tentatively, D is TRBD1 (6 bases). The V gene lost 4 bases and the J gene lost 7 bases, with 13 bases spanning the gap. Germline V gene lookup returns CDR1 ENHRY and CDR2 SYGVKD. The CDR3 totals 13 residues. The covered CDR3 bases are TGTGCCATCAGTGTGTACAGGGAGAATGAA. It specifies CAISVYRENE. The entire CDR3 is CAISVYRENEAFF.

The CDR3 spells CASRQIGGYGYTF. The part of the CDR3 DNA that was read is TGTGCCAGCAGACAAATCGGGGGCTATGGC. The genes are TRBV7-2 and TRBJ1-2; the D gene is possibly TRBD1 (5 bases). The CDR3 extends 3 residues past the end of the read, so its final part is completed from the germline J gene. The CDR3 spans 13 residues. CDR1 and CDR2 (germline): SGHTA, FQGNSA. The ends were cut back, 6 bases at V and 4 bases at J, with 12 bases in the middle.

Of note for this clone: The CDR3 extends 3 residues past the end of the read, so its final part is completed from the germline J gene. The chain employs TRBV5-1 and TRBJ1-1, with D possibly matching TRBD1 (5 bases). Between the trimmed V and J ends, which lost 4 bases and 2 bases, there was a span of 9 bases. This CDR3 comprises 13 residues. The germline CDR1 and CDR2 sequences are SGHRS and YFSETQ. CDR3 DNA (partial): TGCGCCAGCAGCCCGCAGGGTAACACTGAA. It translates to CASSPQGNTE. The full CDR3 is CASSPQGNTEAFF.

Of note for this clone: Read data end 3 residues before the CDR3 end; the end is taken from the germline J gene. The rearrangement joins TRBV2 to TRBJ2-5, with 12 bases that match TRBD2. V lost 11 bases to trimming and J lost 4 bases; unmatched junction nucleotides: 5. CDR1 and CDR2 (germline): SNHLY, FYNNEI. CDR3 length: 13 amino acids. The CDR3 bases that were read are TGTGCCGGGAAGGGACTAGCGGGAGAGACC. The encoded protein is CAGKGLAGET. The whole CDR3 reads CAGKGLAGETQYF.

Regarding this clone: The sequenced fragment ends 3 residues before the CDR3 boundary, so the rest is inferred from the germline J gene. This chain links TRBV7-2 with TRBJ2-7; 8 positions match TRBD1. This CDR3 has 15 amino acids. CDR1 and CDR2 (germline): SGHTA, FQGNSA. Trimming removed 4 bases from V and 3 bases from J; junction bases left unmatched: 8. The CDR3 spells CASSSGQGTIYEQYF. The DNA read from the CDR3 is TGTGCCAGCAGCTCCGGACAGGGAACGATCTACGAG.

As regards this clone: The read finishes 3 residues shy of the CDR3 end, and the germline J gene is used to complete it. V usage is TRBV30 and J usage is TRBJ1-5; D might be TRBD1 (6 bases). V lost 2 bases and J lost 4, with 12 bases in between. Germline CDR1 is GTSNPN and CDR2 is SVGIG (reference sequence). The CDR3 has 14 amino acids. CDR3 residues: CAWSPGTLNQPQHF. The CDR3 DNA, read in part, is TGTGCCTGGAGTCCCGGGACATTGAATCAGCCC. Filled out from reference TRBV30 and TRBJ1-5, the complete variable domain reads SQTIHQWPATLVQPVGSPLSLECTVEGTSNPNLYWYRQAAGRGLQLLFYSVGIGQISSEVPQNLSASRPQDRQFILSSKKLLLSDSGFYLCAWSPGTLNQPQHFGDGTRLSIL.

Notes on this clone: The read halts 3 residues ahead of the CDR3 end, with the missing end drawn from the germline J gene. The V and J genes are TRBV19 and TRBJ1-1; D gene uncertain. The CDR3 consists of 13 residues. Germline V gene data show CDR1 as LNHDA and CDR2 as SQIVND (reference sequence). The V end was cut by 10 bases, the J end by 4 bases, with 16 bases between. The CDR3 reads CATSPSVVTEAFF. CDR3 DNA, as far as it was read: TGTGCCACCTCCCCGTCGGTTGTCACTGAA.